This T cell receptor beta chain is drawn from a study of radiation and T cells in renal cell carcinoma. Study-level findings and limits: No pretreatment tumor biopsies were available for baseline clonotypes.

To note about this clone: Its antigen remains unidentified.

As for time point: blood 4 weeks post-SBRT, at nephrectomy. Treatment denoted: 15 Gy SBRT to primary tumor, nephrectomy 4 weeks later. Clear cell pathology was present in this patient's renal cell carcinoma. The V end was cut by 3 bases, the J end by 0 bases, with 11 bases between. The CDR3 contains 15 residues. Germline V gene data show CDR1 as KGHSH and CDR2 as LQKENI. The data were produced by immunoSEQ multiplex PCR, yet TCRdb's version contains in-frame clones alone and is incomplete. The sample includes around 74,000 clones, around four fifths of them seen just once. Here the sequenced sample was blood, taken from a patient whose treatment included radiotherapy and nephrectomy. The source of this sequence is a woman aged 60 to 75 with renal cell carcinoma. The chain recombines TRBV18 with TRBJ1-1; the D gene is possibly TRBD1 (5 bases). The CDR3 sequence: CASSPNRQMNTEAFF. The CDR3 bases are TGTGCCAGCTCACCGAATCGACAGATGAACACTGAAGCTTTCTTT.